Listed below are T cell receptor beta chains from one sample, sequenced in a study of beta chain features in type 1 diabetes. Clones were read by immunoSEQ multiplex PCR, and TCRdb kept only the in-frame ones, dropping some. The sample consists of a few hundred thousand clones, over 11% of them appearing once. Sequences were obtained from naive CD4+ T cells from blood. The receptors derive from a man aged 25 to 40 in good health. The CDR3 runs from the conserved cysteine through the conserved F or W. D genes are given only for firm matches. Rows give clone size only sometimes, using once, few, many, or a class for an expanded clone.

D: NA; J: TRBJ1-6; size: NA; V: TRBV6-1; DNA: TGTGCCAGCAGTGTAGGACTTAAAAGTTCATCACCCCTCCACTTT; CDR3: CASSVGLKSSSPLHF
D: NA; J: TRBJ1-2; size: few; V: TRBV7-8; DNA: TGTGCCAGCAGCTTAGAACAGGGCTACTATGGCTACACCTTC; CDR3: CASSLEQGYYGYTF
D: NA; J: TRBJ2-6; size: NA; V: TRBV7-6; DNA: TGTGCCAGCAGCTTAGCTCGGGCAGGGGTAATTTCTGGGGCCAACGTCCTGACTTTC; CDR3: CASSLARAGVISGANVLTF
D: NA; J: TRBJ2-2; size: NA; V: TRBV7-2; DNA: TGTGCCAGCAGCTACCAGACAGGGAACACCGGGGAGCTGTTTTTT; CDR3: CASSYQTGNTGELFF
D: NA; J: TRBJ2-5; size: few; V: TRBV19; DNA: TGTGCCAGTGGGGGGAGAGAGACCCAGTACTTC; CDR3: CASGGRETQYF
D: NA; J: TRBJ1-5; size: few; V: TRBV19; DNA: TGTGCCAGTATAGGGAGGGATCAGCCCCAGCATTTT; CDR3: CASIGRDQPQHF
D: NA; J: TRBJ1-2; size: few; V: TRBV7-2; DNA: TGTGCCAGCAGCTCAGGACAGAACTATGGCTACACCTTC; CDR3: CASSSGQNYGYTF
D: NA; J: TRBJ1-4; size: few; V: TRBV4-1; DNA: TGCGCCAGCAGCCAAGCCCGGGGGAATTCTGAAAAACTGTTTTTT; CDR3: CASSQARGNSEKLFF
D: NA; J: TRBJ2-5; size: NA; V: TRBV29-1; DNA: TGCAGCGTTGGGGGAAGCGGACCCCACCAAGAGACCCAGTACTTC; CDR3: CSVGGSGPHQETQYF
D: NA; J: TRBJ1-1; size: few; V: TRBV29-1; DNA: TGCAGCGTTGCTAACACTGAAGCTTTCTTT; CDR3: CSVANTEAFF
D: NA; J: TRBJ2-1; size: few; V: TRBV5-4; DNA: TGTGCCAGCAGCCGAGGCAGCGTAGACAATGAGCAGTTCTTC; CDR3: CASSRGSVDNEQFF
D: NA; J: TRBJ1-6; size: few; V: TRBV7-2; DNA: TGTGCCAGCAGCCGCGACCCAATCGATGAGTCACCCCTCCACTTT; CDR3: CASSRDPIDESPLHF
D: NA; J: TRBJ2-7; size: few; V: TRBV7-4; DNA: TGTGCCAGCAGCTACCGACAGGGCTCGGAGGGCGAGCAGTACTTC; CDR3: CASSYRQGSEGEQYF
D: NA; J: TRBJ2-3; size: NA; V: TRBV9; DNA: TGTGCCAGCAGCGTAGTTGCTGCCAACACAGATACGCAGTATTTT; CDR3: CASSVVAANTDTQYF
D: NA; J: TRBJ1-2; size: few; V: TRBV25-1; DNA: TGTGCCAGCAGTGATACCGTAGGCTATGGCTACACCTTC; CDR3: CASSDTVGYGYTF
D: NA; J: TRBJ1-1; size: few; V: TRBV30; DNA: TGTGCCTGGCTCCGACCACGGGCCGAAGCTTTCTTT; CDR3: CAWLRPRAEAFF
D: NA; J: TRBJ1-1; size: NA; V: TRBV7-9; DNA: TGTGCCAGCAGCTTAGGAGCGAACACTGAAGCTTTCTTT; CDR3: CASSLGANTEAFF
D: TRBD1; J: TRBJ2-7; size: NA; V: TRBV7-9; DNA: TGTGCCAGCAGCTATGCAGGGGGCAACGAGCAGTACTTC; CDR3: CASSYAGGNEQYF
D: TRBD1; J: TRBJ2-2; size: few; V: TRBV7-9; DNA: TGTGCCAGCAGCTCCGGACAGGGAGCCGGGGAGCTGTTTTTT; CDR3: CASSSGQGAGELFF
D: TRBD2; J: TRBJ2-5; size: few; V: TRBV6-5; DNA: TGTGCCAGCAGTTTTAGCGGGCGTAGCGAGACCCAGTACTTC; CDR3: CASSFSGRSETQYF
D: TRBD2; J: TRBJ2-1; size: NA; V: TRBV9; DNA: TGTGCCAGCAGCACGGAACTAGCGGACAACAATGAGCAGTTCTTC; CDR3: CASSTELADNNEQFF
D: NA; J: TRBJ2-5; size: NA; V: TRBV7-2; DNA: TGTGCCAGCAGCAGCAGACAGCAAGAGACCCAGTACTTC; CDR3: CASSSRQQETQYF
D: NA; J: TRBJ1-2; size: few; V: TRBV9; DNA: TGTGCCAGCAGCGCCGGAGGGTCTTCCAACTATGGCTACACCTTC; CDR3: CASSAGGSSNYGYTF
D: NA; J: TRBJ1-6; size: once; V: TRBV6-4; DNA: TGTGCCAGCAGTGACGCTCCAGGGGTAGGTTCACCCCTCCACTTT; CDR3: CASSDAPGVGSPLHF
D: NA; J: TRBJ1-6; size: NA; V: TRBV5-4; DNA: TGTGCCAGCAGCTTGTCCAGAAATTCACCCCTCCACTTT; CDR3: CASSLSRNSPLHF
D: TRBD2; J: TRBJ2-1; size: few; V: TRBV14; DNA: TGTGCCAGCATGGGGGAGCGAGCGGGGGTCTCCTACAATGAGCAGTTCTTC; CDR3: CASMGERAGVSYNEQFF
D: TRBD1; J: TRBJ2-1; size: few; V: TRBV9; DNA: TGTGCCAGCGGGCGGACAGGTAACTCCTACAATGAGCAGTTCTTC; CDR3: CASGRTGNSYNEQFF